The TCR beta chain described here comes from a study of T cells in Graves' hyperthyroidism and ophthalmopathy. V was clipped by 7 bases and J by 2 bases, with 17 bases between them. Looked up from germline, CDR1 is SEHNR and CDR2 is FQNEAQ (reference sequence). The CDR3 length is 16 residues. TCR beta CDR3 regions were amplified from RNA transcripts. RT-PCR in the first round (using the HTBI primer set) targeted the TCR CDR3. TCRdb fed the multiplex PCR reads into MiXCR, producing one record per CDR3 protein. The sample records 250,000 or so distinct CDR3 sequences, roughly 15% being singletons. Diagnosis of hyperthyroidism was new in patients aged 18 to 65, and its duration was under 2 months. Exclusions: uncontrolled infection, other autoimmune disease, pregnancy, lactation. Predating any ophthalmopathy symptoms, the blood sample was taken at first hyperthyroidism diagnosis. This clonotype showed up many times.

The clonotype originates from a woman aged 45-65 years with Graves' hyperthyroidism that later progressed to Graves' ophthalmopathy. This chain uses TRBV7-9 with TRBJ1-4; D ambiguous. Source material: blood. As DNA, the CDR3 is TGTGCCAGCAATTTGGGCCCCCTGCGGACTAATGAAAAACTGTTTTTT. Translation gives CASNLGPLRTNEKLFF.